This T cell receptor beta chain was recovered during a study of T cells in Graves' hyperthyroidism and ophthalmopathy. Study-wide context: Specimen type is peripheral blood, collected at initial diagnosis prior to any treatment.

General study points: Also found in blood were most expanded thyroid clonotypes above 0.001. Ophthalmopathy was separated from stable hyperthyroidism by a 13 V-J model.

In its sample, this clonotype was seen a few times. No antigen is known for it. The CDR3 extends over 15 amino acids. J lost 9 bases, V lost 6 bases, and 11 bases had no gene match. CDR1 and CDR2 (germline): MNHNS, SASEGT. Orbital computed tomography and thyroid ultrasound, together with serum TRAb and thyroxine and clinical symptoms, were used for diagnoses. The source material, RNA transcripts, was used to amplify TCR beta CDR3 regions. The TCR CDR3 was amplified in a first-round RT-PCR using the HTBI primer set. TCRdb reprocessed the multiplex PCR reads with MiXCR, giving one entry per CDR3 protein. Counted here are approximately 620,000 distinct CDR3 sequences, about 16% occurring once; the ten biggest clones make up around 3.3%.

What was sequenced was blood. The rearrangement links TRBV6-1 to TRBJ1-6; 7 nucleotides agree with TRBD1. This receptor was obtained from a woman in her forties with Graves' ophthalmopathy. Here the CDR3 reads CASRTSQGMGSPLHF. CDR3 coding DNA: TGTGCCAGCAGAACCTCACAGGGGATGGGTTCACCCCTCCACTTT.